What follows are 18 T cell receptor beta chains derived from one specimen sequenced in a study of CD8 T cells in Susac syndrome. Roughly 0.45 to 1 ug RNA was reverse transcribed with random hexamers. TCRdb independently ran MiXCR on the immunoSEQ multiplex PCR reads; one entry per CDR3 protein. This sample has around 180,000 distinct CDR3 sequences, with 80% to 95% found just once. Material: CD4+ T cells from PBMCs. The source is a human donor with multiple sclerosis.

The V gene is TRBV2, the J gene TRBJ2-3; TRBD1 is a possible D gene (6 bases). The germline V gene has CDR1 SNHLY and CDR2 FYNNEI. Trimming pared 11 bases from V and 0 bases from J, leaving 15 bases between. This CDR3 has 14 amino acids. CDR3 in amino acids: CAVQQGTSTDTQYF. CDR3 in DNA: TGTGCCGTACAACAGGGCACTAGCACAGATACGCAGTATTTT.

This chain joins TRBV4-2 and TRBJ2-3, with unresolved D. The length of the CDR3 is 13 residues. Germline V CDR1 and CDR2: LGHNA, YNFKEQ. Trimming shortened V by 1 base and J by 3 bases, and 5 bases separated the two germline ends. The chain's CDR3 is CASSQGETDTQYF. The CDR3 coding sequence is TGTGCCAGCAGCCAAGGAGAAACAGATACGCAGTATTTT.

The chain is built from TRBV2 and TRBJ2-3, with TRBD1 matching 10 bases. Trimming cost V 2 bases and J 2 bases; bases outside gene matches: 7. CDR1 and CDR2 from the germline V gene are SNHLY and FYNNEI. CDR3 size: 17 residues. DNA for the CDR3: TGTGCCAGCAGTGAAACCGGGACAGGGGACACCACAGATACGCAGTATTTT. It codes for CASSETGTGDTTDTQYF.

V gene TRBV14 combines with J gene TRBJ2-1; a weak D match, TRBD2 (6 bases). The CDR3 has 15 amino acids. CDR1 is SGHDN, CDR2 FVKESK, per germline. Trimming stripped 0 bases from V and 9 bases from J, with 15 bases between. DNA of the CDR3: TGTGCCAGCAGCCAAGATACGGGAGTAAGTGGTGAGCAGTTCTTC. Translation: CASSQDTGVSGEQFF.

This clonotype was recorded once. The chain has TRBV15 and TRBJ2-1; 10 bases are shared with TRBD2. J was trimmed by 0 bases and V by 5 bases; bases with no gene match: 4. Per germline, CDR1 LNHNV and CDR2 YYDKDF (reference sequence). The CDR3 covers 16 residues. The CDR3 DNA sequence: TGTGCCACCAGCGGGTCTAGCGGGAGCTCCTACAATGAGCAGTTCTTC. It yields the protein CATSGSSGSSYNEQFF.

The V gene is TRBV6-5, the J gene TRBJ1-3; D gene unclear. This CDR3 spans 15 amino acids. The germline gives CDR1 MNHEY, CDR2 SVGAGI. V shed 0 bases and J shed 1 base, with 7 bases lying between them. CDR3 DNA: TGTGCCAGCAGTTACTCGAGAAAATCTGGAAACACCATATATTTT. It is translated as CASSYSRKSGNTIYF.

This clonotype appeared a single time. The chain uses TRBV19 and TRBJ2-4, with TRBD1 as a possible D gene (6 bases). The CDR3 consists of 18 residues. The germline CDR1 and CDR2 sequences are LNHDA and SQIVND (reference sequence). Between the trimmed V and J ends, which lost 1 base and 5 bases, there was a span of 21 bases. The CDR3 coding sequence is TGTGCCAGTAGTATAGGTGGGGCTTACAGGGATGGGCAAAACATTCAGTACTTC. Its translation: CASSIGGAYRDGQNIQYF.

The CDR3 reads CASVLGATQYF. For the CDR3, the DNA is TGTGCCAGCGTTCTAGGCGCTACGCAGTATTTT. This chain uses TRBV12-3 or TRBV12-4 with TRBJ2-3; the D is unclear. CDR3 length equals 11 residues. Trimming pared 8 bases from V and 8 bases from J, leaving 11 bases between.

The V and J genes are TRBV7-2 and TRBJ2-1; tentative D call: TRBD2 (6 bases). Germline values: CDR1 SGHTA, CDR2 FQGNSA. V shed 5 bases and J shed 7 bases, with 15 bases lying between them. The CDR3 covers 14 residues. CDR3 in DNA: TGTGCCAGCAGCGGGAGGAGGGCCAGGAATGAGCAGTTCTTC. Translated: CASSGRRARNEQFF.

As regards this clonotype: One junction end does not reproduce the germline sequence, and a read error may be involved. CDR3 loop: CANSPPGQFYEQYF. CDR3 nucleotides: TGTGCCAACTCACCACCGGGACAGTTTTACGAGCAGTACTTC. The chain has TRBV18 and TRBJ2-7, with TRBD1 matching 7 bases. The CDR3 has 14 residues. Germline CDR1 KGHSH, CDR2 LQKENI.

This chain joins TRBV10-2 and TRBJ1-1, with no clear D. Germline V lookup: CDR1 WSHSY, CDR2 SAAADI. There are 13 residues in the CDR3. The V end was cut by 3 bases, the J end by 0 bases, with 5 bases between. CDR3 DNA sequence: TGCGCCAGCAGTGATGGTATGAACACTGAAGCTTTCTTT. Translation: CASSDGMNTEAFF.

CDR3: CASTYSGTFGYTF. The CDR3 region has the DNA TGTGCCAGCACCTACTCGGGGACGTTTGGCTACACCTTC. This chain uses TRBV6-2 or TRBV6-3 with TRBJ1-2, with D tentatively TRBD1 (5 bases). This CDR3 has 13 residues. Trimming shortened V by 7 bases and J by 7 bases, and 16 bases separated the two germline ends. Germline V gene lookup returns CDR1 MNHEY and CDR2 SVGEGT.

The chain employs TRBV15 and TRBJ2-5; 8 nucleotides match TRBD1. CDR1 LNHNV and CDR2 YYDKDF come from the germline V gene (reference sequence). Trimming took 1 base from V and 3 from J; bases not matched to a gene: 10. The CDR3 extends over 17 amino acids. CDR3 sequence reads: CATSRAPPGGAEETQYF. The CDR3 DNA reads as TGTGCCACCAGCAGAGCACCCCCAGGGGGCGCAGAAGAGACCCAGTACTTC.

The V gene is TRBV28, the J gene TRBJ2-1; a weak D match, TRBD2 (6 bases). Germline V CDR1 and CDR2: MDHEN, SYDVKM. This CDR3 region has 15 residues. Between the trimmed V and J ends, which lost 4 bases and 2 bases, there was a span of 12 bases. The CDR3 nucleotides are TGTGCCAGCAGTTGGCCTACGGGGGCCTACAATGAGCAGTTCTTC. It codes for CASSWPTGAYNEQFF.

The rearrangement links TRBV10-3 to TRBJ2-7; D may match TRBD1 or TRBD2 (5 bases each). V was pared by 6 bases and J by 0 bases, with 9 bases between. Germline V gene sequence: CDR1 ENHRY, CDR2 SYGVKD. The CDR3 extends over 13 amino acids. The CDR3 sequence is CAIREGTSYEQYF. The CDR3 bases are TGTGCCATCAGGGAAGGGACCTCCTACGAGCAGTACTTC.

The chain joins TRBV6-2 or TRBV6-3 to TRBJ2-7, with 7 bases aligning to TRBD1. V gave up 5 bases and J gave up 0 bases; unmatched junction bases: 4. The germline gives CDR1 MNHEY, CDR2 SVGEGT. The CDR3 contains 14 residues. The chain's CDR3 is CASSRWDSSYEQYF. CDR3 DNA: TGTGCCAGCAGTCGCTGGGACAGCTCCTACGAGCAGTACTTC.

CDR3 loop: CASSQRRGVETQYF. The CDR3, as DNA: TGTGCCAGCTCACAACGAAGAGGGGTGGAGACCCAGTACTTC. The chain has TRBV18 and TRBJ2-5; D may match TRBD1 or TRBD2 (5 bases each). V lost 4 bases and J lost 5, with 14 bases in between. The CDR3 is made up of 14 amino acids. Per germline, CDR1 KGHSH and CDR2 LQKENI.

This clonotype was observed a few times. The chain recombines TRBV6-5 with TRBJ1-2, with D uncertain. Germline CDR1 is MNHEY and CDR2 is SVGAGI. The ends were cut back, 0 bases at V and 5 bases at J, with 10 bases in the middle. CDR3 length: 14 amino acids. CDR3 loop: CASSYSSGRYGYTF. In DNA form, the CDR3 reads TGTGCCAGCAGTTACTCTTCAGGCAGATATGGCTACACCTTC.